Below, 18 T cell receptor beta chains from the same sample are listed, as sequenced in a study of OX40 agonist ivuxolimab in advanced cancers. Some clones are missing from TCRdb's copy, which holds only in-frame ones; the method was immunoSEQ multiplex PCR. The sample holds 49,000 or so clones, around 84% seen once. The sample was CD4+ or CD8+ T cells sorted from blood, taken in a trial of the OX40 agonist ivuxolimab. These receptors came from an adult with an advanced solid tumor such as melanoma, head and neck, liver or kidney cancer.

This clone was found once. The gene calls are TRBV23-1 and TRBJ2-3; D perhaps matches TRBD1 (6 bases). TRBV23-1 has ORF status, its function being uncertain. The CDR3 length is 17 residues. Deletions cut 3 bases from V and 1 base from J, with 17 bases between. The CDR3 loop is CASSHPGSRTGTDTQYF. The CDR3 DNA reads TGCGCCAGCAGTCACCCCGGGTCGAGGACAGGCACAGATACGCAGTATTTT.

The CDR3 is CASSLEGGRTEAFF. The DNA for the CDR3 is TGTGCCAGCAGCTTAGAGGGGGGGAGGACTGAAGCTTTCTTT. V usage is TRBV7-2 and J usage is TRBJ1-1; D is perhaps TRBD1 (6 bases). CDR1 is SGHTA, CDR2 FQGNSA, per germline. The V end was cut by 1 base, the J end by 5 bases, with 11 bases between. The CDR3 has 14 amino acids.

The chain uses TRBV4-2 and TRBJ1-3; 9 bases line up with TRBD1. The ends lost 5 bases at V and 4 bases at J; junction bases unmatched: 3. Germline CDR1 LGHNA, CDR2 YNFKEQ. This CDR3 spans 14 amino acids. The CDR3 reads CASSKDRGGNTIYF. The CDR3 DNA reads as TGTGCCAGCAGCAAGGACAGGGGCGGAAACACCATATATTTT.

This clone was seen once. The V call is TRBV7-2, the J call TRBJ2-7; the D is unclear. Germline V CDR1 and CDR2: SGHTA, FQGNSA. The CDR3 is 13 residues long. The V gene lost 7 bases and the J gene lost 0 bases, with 10 bases spanning the gap. The CDR3 DNA follows: TGTGCCAGCACCGGGCGACACTCCTACGAGCAGTACTTC. Amino acids: CASTGRHSYEQYF.

On this clone itself: The germline gene is not matched at one end of the junction; a read error may be the cause. The gene calls are TRBV6-5 and TRBJ2-3; TRBD1 matches 7 bases. The CDR3 contains 11 residues. Germline CDR1 reads MNHEY; CDR2 reads SVGAGI. CDR3 sequence: CASSEARDRVF. The DNA of the CDR3 is TGTGCCAGCAGTGAAGCCCGGGACAGAGTTTTT.

This sequence joins TRBV28 and TRBJ1-1; D unclear. V dropped 2 bases and J dropped 11 bases, with 12 bases sitting between them. Germline CDR1 MDHEN, CDR2 SYDVKM. The CDR3 has 12 residues. The CDR3 spells CASSLQRLGAFF. The CDR3 coding sequence is TGTGCCAGCAGTTTACAGCGCCTTGGGGCTTTCTTT.

The gene calls are TRBV18 and TRBJ2-5; no definite D call. The CDR3 totals 13 residues. V lost 4 bases, J lost 5 bases, and 11 bases lay in between. Germline loops: CDR1 KGHSH, CDR2 LQKENI. CDR3 residues: CASSLRVKETQYF. DNA for the CDR3: TGTGCCAGCTCACTTAGGGTCAAGGAGACCCAGTACTTC.

This clone was seen once. V gene TRBV10-3 combines with J gene TRBJ2-7; 14 bases line up with TRBD2. The germline gives CDR1 ENHRY, CDR2 SYGVKD. The CDR3 consists of 16 residues. V lost 4 bases to trimming and J lost 0 bases; unmatched junction nucleotides: 2. Here the CDR3 reads CAISGTSGRSSYEQYF. The CDR3, as DNA: TGTGCCATCAGTGGGACTAGCGGGAGGAGCTCCTACGAGCAGTACTTC.

V is TRBV6-1 and J is TRBJ1-2, with 8 nucleotides matching TRBD1. Germline trimming cut 2 bases from V and 4 bases from J; bases unmatched to any gene: 9. In germline, CDR1 is MNHNS, CDR2 SASEGT. The CDR3 is made up of 16 amino acids. CDR3 in amino acids: CASSEWSPTGGYGYTF. CDR3 DNA: TGTGCCAGCAGTGAATGGTCGCCTACAGGGGGCTATGGCTACACCTTC.

This rearrangement joins TRBV7-3 to TRBJ1-1; D call uncertain. CDR1 SGHTA and CDR2 FQGTGA come from the germline V gene. The CDR3 covers 13 residues. V dropped 6 bases and J dropped 0 bases, with 8 bases sitting between them. The CDR3 loop reads CASRADLNTEAFF. The CDR3 DNA reads TGTGCCAGCAGGGCGGATCTGAACACTGAAGCTTTCTTT.

The V gene is TRBV6-6, the J gene TRBJ1-2; perhaps TRBD1 as D (6 bases). CDR1 is MNHNY and CDR2 is SVGAGI in the germline V gene (reference sequence). Trimming took off 4 bases at V and 7 bases at J, with 13 bases between the two ends. The CDR3 totals 13 residues. The chain's CDR3 is CASSSTGIGGYTF. The CDR3 bases are TGTGCCAGCAGTTCTACAGGGATAGGTGGCTACACCTTC.

The rearrangement uses TRBV11-2 and TRBJ2-7; tentatively, D is TRBD1 or TRBD2 (6 bases each). The CDR3 spans 15 residues. V lost 0 bases and J lost 6, with 15 bases in between. Per germline, CDR1 SGHAT and CDR2 FQNNGV. CDR3 sequence: CASSLDLSGAGEQYF. As DNA, the CDR3 is TGTGCCAGCAGCTTAGATCTATCGGGGGCAGGCGAGCAGTACTTC.

The V and J genes are TRBV27 and TRBJ2-2; 7 bases are a match to TRBD1. This CDR3 spans 14 amino acids. Germline CDR1 reads MNHEY; CDR2 reads SMNVEV (reference sequence). The ends lost 5 bases at V and 5 bases at J; junction bases unmatched: 5. The CDR3 sequence: CASSRYRGTGELFF. CDR3 bases: TGTGCCAGCAGTAGATACAGGGGTACCGGGGAGCTGTTTTTT.

A few counts support this clone. This sequence joins TRBV5-4 and TRBJ2-5; D remains unclear. The V gene lost 0 bases and the J gene lost 5 bases, with 5 bases spanning the gap. Germline CDR1 is SGHNT and CDR2 is YYREEE (reference sequence). The CDR3 totals 12 residues. As DNA, the CDR3 is TGTGCCAGCAGCTTGGTGGGGGAGACCCAGTACTTC. Translation gives CASSLVGETQYF. Drawing the rest from reference TRBV5-4 and TRBJ2-5, the complete variable domain is ETGVTQSPTHLIKTRGQQVTLRCSSQSGHNTVSWYQQALGQGPQFIFQYYREEENGRGNFPPRFSGLQFPNYSSELNVNALELDDSALYLCASSLVGETQYFGPGTRLLVL.

V and J are TRBV7-9 and TRBJ2-7; D might be TRBD1 (6 bases). The CDR3 loop spans 15 amino acids. CDR1 is SEHNR and CDR2 is FQNEAQ in the germline V gene (reference sequence). V lost 4 bases, J lost 4 bases, and 17 bases lay in between. The CDR3 sequence is CASSSGDGVKYEQYF. CDR3 nucleotide sequence: TGTGCCAGCAGCTCAGGGGACGGGGTAAAATACGAGCAGTACTTC.

This clone has a single count. V gene TRBV6-5 combines with J gene TRBJ1-5, with 8 bases matching TRBD1. The junction had 11 bases not matched to a gene; V was cut back by 8 bases and J by 5 bases. The germline V gene encodes CDR1 MNHEY and CDR2 SVGAGI. This CDR3 spans 15 amino acids. CDR3 region: CASGPTRGRDQPQHF. For the CDR3, the DNA is TGTGCCAGCGGACCGACCAGGGGGCGCGATCAGCCCCAGCATTTT.

The gene calls are TRBV7-2 and TRBJ2-7; a possible D gene is TRBD2 (5 bases). This CDR3 is built from 15 residues. The V gene's germline CDR1 is SGHTA and CDR2 FQGNSA. Trimming took 1 base from V and 1 from J, leaving 11 bases between them. The CDR3 loop reads CASSLGPSWSYEQYF. CDR3 DNA: TGTGCCAGCAGCTTAGGGCCTAGCTGGTCCTACGAGCAGTACTTC.

The chain combines TRBV7-8 with TRBJ2-7; the match to TRBD2 covers 13 bases. V dropped 1 base and J dropped 4; count of bases not matched to a gene: 1. The CDR3 loop spans 15 amino acids. Germline CDR1 reads SGHVS; CDR2 reads FQNEAQ. The CDR3 protein is CASSLGTSGSYEQYF. The CDR3 nucleotides are TGTGCCAGCAGCTTAGGGACTAGCGGGAGTTACGAGCAGTACTTC.